This T cell receptor (beta chain) is drawn from a study of cytomegalovirus exposure and HLA in healthy donors. A note on this clone: What it recognizes is unknown.

Here immunoSEQ multiplex PCR was the method, and the copy in TCRdb shows in-frame clones only, minus some. The data show some 78,000 clones, with 90% to 97% seen just once and roughly 1.5% held by the top ten. Points from the study as a whole: As was reported, the classifier diagnosed cytomegalovirus status with high specificity and sensitivity. The study labeled 150 to 200 TCR beta chains cytomegalovirus-associated.

Losses at the gene ends were 1 base for V and 5 bases for J; bases not matched to a gene: 5. CDR3 length equals 16 residues. The germline CDR1 and CDR2 sequences are SEHNR and FQNEAQ (reference sequence). The donors formed part of the approximately 110-subject validation cohort, distinct from the roughly 700-subject first cohort. Material for sequencing was PBMCs. The chain recombines TRBV7-9 with TRBJ1-5; 10 positions agree with TRBD1. The TCR originated in a man aged 18 to 29 in good health and CMV-seropositive. CDR3 in amino acids: CASSLESGTGDQPQHF. For the CDR3, the DNA is TGTGCCAGCAGCTTAGAGTCCGGGACAGGGGATCAGCCCCAGCATTTT.